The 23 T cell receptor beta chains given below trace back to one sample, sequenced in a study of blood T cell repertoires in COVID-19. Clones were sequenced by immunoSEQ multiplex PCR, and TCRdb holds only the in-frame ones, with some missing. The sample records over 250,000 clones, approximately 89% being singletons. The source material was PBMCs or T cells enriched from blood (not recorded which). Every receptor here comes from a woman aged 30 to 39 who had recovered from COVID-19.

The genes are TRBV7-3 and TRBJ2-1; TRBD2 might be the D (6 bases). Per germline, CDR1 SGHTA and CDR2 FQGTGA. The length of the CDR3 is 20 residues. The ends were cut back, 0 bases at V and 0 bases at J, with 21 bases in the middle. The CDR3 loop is CASSLTAGLFLPSSYNEQFF. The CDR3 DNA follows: TGTGCCAGCAGCTTAACCGCGGGACTTTTCCTACCCAGCTCCTACAATGAGCAGTTCTTC. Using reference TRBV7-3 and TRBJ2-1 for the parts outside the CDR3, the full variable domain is GAGVSQTPSNKVTEKGKYVELRCDPISGHTALYWYRQSLGQGPEFLIYFQGTGAADDSGLPNDRFFAVRPEGSVSTLKIQRTERGDSAVYLCASSLTAGLFLPSSYNEQFFGPGTRLTVL.

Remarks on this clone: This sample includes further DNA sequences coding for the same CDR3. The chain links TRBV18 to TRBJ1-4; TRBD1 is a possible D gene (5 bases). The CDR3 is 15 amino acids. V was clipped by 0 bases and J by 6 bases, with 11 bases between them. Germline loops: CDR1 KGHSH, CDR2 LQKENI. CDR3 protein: CASSPPQGRDEKLFF. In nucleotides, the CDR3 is TGTGCCAGCTCACCACCCCAGGGCAGGGATGAAAAACTGTTTTTT.

CDR3 bases: TGTGCCATCAGTGTGGCAGGGAATACTGGCTACACCTTC. Amino acid sequence: CAISVAGNTGYTF. The chain links TRBV10-3 to TRBJ1-2; tentatively, D is TRBD1 (5 bases). Germline V gene sequence: CDR1 ENHRY, CDR2 SYGVKD. V was cut by 4 bases and J by 7 bases, with 13 bases left in between. This CDR3 is built from 13 residues.

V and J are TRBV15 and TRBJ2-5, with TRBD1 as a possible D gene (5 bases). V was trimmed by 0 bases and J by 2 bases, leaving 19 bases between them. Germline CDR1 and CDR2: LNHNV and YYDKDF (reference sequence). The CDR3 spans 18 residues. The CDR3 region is CATSREGPYSGNQETQYF. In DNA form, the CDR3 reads TGTGCCACCAGCAGAGAGGGTCCATATTCAGGGAATCAAGAGACCCAGTACTTC.

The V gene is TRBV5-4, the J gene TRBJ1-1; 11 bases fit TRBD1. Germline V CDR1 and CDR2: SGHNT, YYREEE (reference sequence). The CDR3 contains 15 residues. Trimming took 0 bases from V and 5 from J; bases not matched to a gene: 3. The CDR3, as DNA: TGTGCCAGCAGCTTGGGGGACAGGGGGAGTACTGAAGCTTTCTTT. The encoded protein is CASSLGDRGSTEAFF.

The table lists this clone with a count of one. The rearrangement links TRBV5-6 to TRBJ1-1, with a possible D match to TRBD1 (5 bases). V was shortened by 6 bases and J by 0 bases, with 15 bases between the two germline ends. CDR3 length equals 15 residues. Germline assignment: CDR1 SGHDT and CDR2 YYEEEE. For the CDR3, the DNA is TGTGCCAGCAAGGGCAGGGCGCGTGTGAACACTGAAGCTTTCTTT. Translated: CASKGRARVNTEAFF.

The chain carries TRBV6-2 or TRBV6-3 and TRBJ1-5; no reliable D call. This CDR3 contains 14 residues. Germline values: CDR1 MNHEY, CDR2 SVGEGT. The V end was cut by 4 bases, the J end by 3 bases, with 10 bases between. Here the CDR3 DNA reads TGTGCCAGCAGTTCGCCGGGGATCAATCAGCCCCAGCATTTT. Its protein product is CASSSPGINQPQHF.

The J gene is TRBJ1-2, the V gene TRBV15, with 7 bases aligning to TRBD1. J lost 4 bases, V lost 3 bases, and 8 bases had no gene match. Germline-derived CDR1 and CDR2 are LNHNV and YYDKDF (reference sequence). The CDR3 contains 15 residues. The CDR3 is CATSRDGGQLYGYTF. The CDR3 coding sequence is TGTGCCACCAGCAGGGATGGGGGACAGCTCTATGGCTACACCTTC.

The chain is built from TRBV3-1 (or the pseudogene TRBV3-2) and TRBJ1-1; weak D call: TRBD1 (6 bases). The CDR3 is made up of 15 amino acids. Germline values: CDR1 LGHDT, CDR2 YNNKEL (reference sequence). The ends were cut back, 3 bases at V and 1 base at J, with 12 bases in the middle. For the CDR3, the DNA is TGTGCCAGCAGCCATCAGGGACATCAGAACACTGAAGCTTTCTTT. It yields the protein CASSHQGHQNTEAFF.

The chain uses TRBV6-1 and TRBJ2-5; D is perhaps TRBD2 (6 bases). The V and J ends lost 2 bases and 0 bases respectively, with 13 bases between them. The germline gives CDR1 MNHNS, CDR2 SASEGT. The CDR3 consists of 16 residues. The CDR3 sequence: CASSEWRGSYQETQYF. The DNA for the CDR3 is TGTGCCAGCAGTGAATGGCGGGGTTCGTACCAAGAGACCCAGTACTTC.

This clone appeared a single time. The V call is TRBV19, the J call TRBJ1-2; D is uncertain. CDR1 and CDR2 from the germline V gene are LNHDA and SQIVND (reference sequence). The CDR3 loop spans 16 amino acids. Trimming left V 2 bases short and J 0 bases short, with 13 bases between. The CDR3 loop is CASSITADPPNYGYTF. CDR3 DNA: TGTGCCAGTAGTATAACAGCAGACCCTCCTAACTATGGCTACACCTTC.

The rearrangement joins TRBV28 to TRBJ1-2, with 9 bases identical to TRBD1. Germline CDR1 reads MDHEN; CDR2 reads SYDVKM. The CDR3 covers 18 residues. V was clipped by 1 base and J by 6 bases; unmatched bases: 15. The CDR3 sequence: CASSLYGGGGQGINGYTF. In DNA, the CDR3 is TGTGCCAGCAGTTTATATGGGGGCGGGGGACAGGGAATTAATGGCTACACCTTC.

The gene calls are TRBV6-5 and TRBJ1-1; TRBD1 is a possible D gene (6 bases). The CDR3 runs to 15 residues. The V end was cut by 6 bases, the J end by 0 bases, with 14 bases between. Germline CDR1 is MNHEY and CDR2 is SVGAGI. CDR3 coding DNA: TGTGCCAGCAGCACCCTCTCAGGGGTGAACACTGAAGCTTTCTTT. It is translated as CASSTLSGVNTEAFF.

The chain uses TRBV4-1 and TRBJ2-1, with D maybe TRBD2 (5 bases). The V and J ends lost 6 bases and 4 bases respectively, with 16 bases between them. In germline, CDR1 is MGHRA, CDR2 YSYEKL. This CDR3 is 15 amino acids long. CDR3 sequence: CASSLIPGSYNEQFF. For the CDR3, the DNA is TGCGCCAGCAGTCTTATCCCGGGGTCGTACAATGAGCAGTTCTTC.

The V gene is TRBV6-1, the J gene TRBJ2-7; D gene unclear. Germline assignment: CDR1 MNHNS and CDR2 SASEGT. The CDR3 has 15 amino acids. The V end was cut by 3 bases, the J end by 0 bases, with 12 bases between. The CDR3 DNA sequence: TGTGCCAGCAGTGATTTTAGCAAGAGCTCCTACGAGCAGTACTTC. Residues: CASSDFSKSSYEQYF.

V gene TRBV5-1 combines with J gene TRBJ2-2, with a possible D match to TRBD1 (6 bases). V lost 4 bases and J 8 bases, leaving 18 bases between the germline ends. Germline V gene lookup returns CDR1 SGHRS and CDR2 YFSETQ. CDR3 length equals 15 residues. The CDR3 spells CASSAGDNRPGELFF. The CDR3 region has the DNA TGCGCCAGCAGCGCAGGGGACAACAGACCGGGGGAGCTGTTTTTT.

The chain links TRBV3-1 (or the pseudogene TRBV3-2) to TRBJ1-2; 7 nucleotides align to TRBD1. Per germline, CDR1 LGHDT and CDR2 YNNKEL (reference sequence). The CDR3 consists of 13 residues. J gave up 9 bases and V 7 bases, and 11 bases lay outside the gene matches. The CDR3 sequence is CASTLGQDYSYTF. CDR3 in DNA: TGTGCCAGCACCCTCGGACAGGACTACAGCTACACCTTC.

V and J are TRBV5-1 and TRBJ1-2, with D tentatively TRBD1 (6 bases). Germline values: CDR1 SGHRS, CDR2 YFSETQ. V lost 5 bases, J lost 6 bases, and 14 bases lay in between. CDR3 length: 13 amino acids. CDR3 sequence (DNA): TGCGCCAGCAGTCTCAGGGGAATGGATGGCTACACCTTC. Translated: CASSLRGMDGYTF.

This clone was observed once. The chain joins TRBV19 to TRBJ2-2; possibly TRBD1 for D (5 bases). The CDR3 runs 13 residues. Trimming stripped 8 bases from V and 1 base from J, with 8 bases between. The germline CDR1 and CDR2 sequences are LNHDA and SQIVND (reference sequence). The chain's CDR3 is CASHQGNTGELFF. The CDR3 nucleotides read TGTGCCAGTCACCAGGGGAACACCGGGGAGCTGTTTTTT.

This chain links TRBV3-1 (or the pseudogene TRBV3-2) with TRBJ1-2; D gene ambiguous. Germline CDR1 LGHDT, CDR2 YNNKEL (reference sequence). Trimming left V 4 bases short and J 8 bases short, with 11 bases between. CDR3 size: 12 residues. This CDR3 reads CASSRWESGYTF. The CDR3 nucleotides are TGTGCCAGCAGCCGCTGGGAGAGCGGCTACACCTTC.

The CDR3 loop is CASSGSGGQINQPQHF. In DNA, the CDR3 is TGTGCCAGCAGCGGATCCGGGGGACAGATCAATCAGCCCCAGCATTTT. The rearrangement uses TRBV5-8 and TRBJ1-5; 7 positions agree with TRBD1. Germline V gene lookup returns CDR1 SGHTS and CDR2 YDEGEE. Trimming cost V 4 bases and J 3 bases; bases outside gene matches: 10. The CDR3 length is 16 residues.

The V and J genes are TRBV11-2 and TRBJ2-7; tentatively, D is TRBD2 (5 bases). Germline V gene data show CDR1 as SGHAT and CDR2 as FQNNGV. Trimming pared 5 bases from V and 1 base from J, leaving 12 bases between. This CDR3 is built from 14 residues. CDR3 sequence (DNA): TGTGCCAGCAGCCAGATCGGACTTTCCTACGAGCAGTACTTC. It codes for CASSQIGLSYEQYF.

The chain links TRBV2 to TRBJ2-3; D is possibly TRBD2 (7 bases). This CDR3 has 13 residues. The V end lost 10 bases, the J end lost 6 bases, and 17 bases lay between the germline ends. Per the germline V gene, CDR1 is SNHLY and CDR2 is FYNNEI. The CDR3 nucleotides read TGTGCCAACAACCGGGGGGCGGGGGATACGCAGTATTTT. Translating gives CANNRGAGDTQYF.